This passage covers 32 T cell receptor beta chains from one sample sequenced in a study of cytomegalovirus exposure and HLA in healthy donors. Primers for the PCR totalled 60 Vbeta and 13 Jbeta. Clones were sequenced by immunoSEQ multiplex PCR, and TCRdb holds only the in-frame ones, with some missing. The sample includes 200,000 or so clones, roughly 83% of them seen just once. The specimen was PBMCs. Receptors were obtained from a boy aged 5-17 years in good health and CMV-seronegative.

The chain links TRBV28 to TRBJ1-5; 7 nucleotides agree with TRBD1. The CDR3 is 15 residues long. In germline, CDR1 is MDHEN, CDR2 SYDVKM. V lost 6 bases to trimming and J lost 0 bases; unmatched junction nucleotides: 5. The CDR3 loop is CASRMGQYSNQPQHF. The CDR3, as DNA: TGTGCCAGCAGGATGGGACAGTATAGCAATCAGCCCCAGCATTTT.

The sample holds one count of this clone. J is TRBJ1-3 and V is TRBV5-1; D is possibly TRBD1 (5 bases). Trimming took off 4 bases at V and 8 bases at J, with 16 bases between the two ends. The CDR3 contains 14 residues. The V gene's germline CDR1 is SGHRS and CDR2 YFSETQ. In nucleotides, the CDR3 is TGCGCCAGCAGCGGAGGGAGCCTAGGGGACACCATATATTTT. This gives the protein CASSGGSLGDTIYF.

This chain connects TRBV7-9 to TRBJ2-7; 11 nucleotides align to TRBD2. V dropped 11 bases and J dropped 3; count of bases not matched to a gene: 6. The CDR3 length is 13 residues. Germline V CDR1 and CDR2: SEHNR, FQNEAQ (reference sequence). CDR3 amino acids: CALGLAGGYEQYF. The CDR3, as DNA: TGTGCCCTCGGGCTAGCGGGAGGCTACGAGCAGTACTTC. Drawing the rest from reference TRBV7-9 and TRBJ2-7, the complete variable domain is DTGVSQNPRHKITKRGQNVTFRCDPISEHNRLYWYRQTLGQGPEFLTYFQNEAQLEKSRLLSDRFSAERPKGSFSTLEIQRTEQGDSAMYLCALGLAGGYEQYFGPGTRLTVT.

The chain is built from TRBV7-2 and TRBJ2-7; tentatively, D is TRBD2 (7 bases). Germline V CDR1 and CDR2: SGHTA, FQGNSA. V was clipped by 5 bases and J by 2 bases, with 16 bases between them. The CDR3 extends over 15 amino acids. CDR3 bases: TGTGCCAGCAGCCCAAGGGGGGGACGGACCTACGAGCAGTACTTC. It encodes CASSPRGGRTYEQYF.

The V and J genes are TRBV29-1 and TRBJ2-1; tentatively, D is TRBD1 (6 bases). Germline CDR1 reads SQVTM; CDR2 reads ANQGSEA. The CDR3 is 11 residues long. V shed 7 bases and J shed 4 bases, with 8 bases lying between them. The CDR3 DNA is TGCAGCGAAGACAGGTACAATGAGCAGTTCTTC. This translates into CSEDRYNEQFF.

This sequence joins TRBV6-1 and TRBJ2-7, with D possibly matching TRBD2 (6 bases). CDR1 and CDR2 from the germline V gene are MNHNS and SASEGT. V was trimmed by 1 base and J by 3 bases, leaving 13 bases between them. The CDR3 contains 15 residues. As DNA, the CDR3 is TGTGCCAGCAGTGAAGGTACTAGCTTTGGCTACGAGCAGTACTTC. Translating gives CASSEGTSFGYEQYF.

This clone was picked up one time. The chain is built from TRBV9 and TRBJ2-3; 7 bases are a match to TRBD1. The CDR3 loop spans 13 amino acids. Germline CDR1 reads SGDLS; CDR2 reads YYNGEE. Unmatched junction bases numbered 3, after V lost 0 bases and J lost 8 bases. The CDR3 region is CASSVGAGGTQYF. Here the CDR3 DNA reads TGTGCCAGCAGCGTAGGGGCAGGGGGTACGCAGTATTTT.

The chain couples TRBV6-1 to TRBJ2-7; D is uncertain. CDR1 is MNHNS and CDR2 is SASEGT in the germline V gene. Trimming cost V 3 bases and J 1 base, with 7 bases left between them. The CDR3 runs 13 residues. Here the CDR3 DNA reads TGTGCCAGCAGTGATCAACTGTCCTACGAGCAGTACTTC. Protein sequence: CASSDQLSYEQYF.

V and J are TRBV19 and TRBJ1-5; 9 nucleotides match TRBD1. Germline V CDR1 and CDR2: LNHDA, SQIVND (reference sequence). V was pared by 7 bases and J by 0 bases, with 7 bases of the junction left unmatched. This CDR3 contains 16 residues. The CDR3 here is CASTDDRGYSNQPQHF. The CDR3 DNA reads TGTGCCAGTACTGACGACAGGGGGTATAGCAATCAGCCCCAGCATTTT. Variable domain in full (rest from reference TRBV19 and TRBJ1-5): DGGITQSPKYLFRKEGQNVTLSCEQNLNHDAMYWYRQDPGQGLRLIYYSQIVNDFQKGDIAEGYSVSREKKESFPLTVTSAQKNPTAFYLCASTDDRGYSNQPQHFGDGTRLSIL.

This sequence joins TRBV7-2 and TRBJ2-7, with TRBD1 identical over 7 bases. Germline CDR1 and CDR2: SGHTA and FQGNSA. The CDR3 is made up of 14 amino acids. V dropped 5 bases and J dropped 3; count of bases not matched to a gene: 7. CDR3 sequence: CASSRWGQNYEQYF. CDR3 nucleotides: TGTGCCAGCAGCCGGTGGGGACAGAACTACGAGCAGTACTTC. The full variable domain, its missing parts supplied by reference TRBV7-2 and TRBJ2-7, is GAGVSQSPSNKVTEKGKDVELRCDPISGHTALYWYRQSLGQGLEFLIYFQGNSAPDKSGLPSDRFSAERTGGSVSTLTIQRTQQEDSAVYLCASSRWGQNYEQYFGPGTRLTVT.

This sequence joins TRBV6-4 and TRBJ1-2, with unresolved D. Germline V lookup: CDR1 MRHNA, CDR2 SNTAGT. Trimming took 0 bases from V and 4 from J, leaving 18 bases between them. The CDR3 extends over 17 amino acids. The CDR3 loop is CASSDSNLGREAYGYTF. CDR3 bases: TGTGCCAGCAGTGACTCGAACCTGGGGAGGGAGGCCTATGGCTACACCTTC.

This sequence joins TRBV9 and TRBJ2-1; 12 positions match TRBD2. Germline CDR1 reads SGDLS; CDR2 reads YYNGEE. This CDR3 is 15 amino acids long. The junction had 2 bases not matched to a gene; V was cut back by 6 bases and J by 1 base. CDR3 protein: CASTTSGGSYNEQFF. CDR3 in DNA: TGTGCCAGCACCACTAGCGGGGGGTCCTACAATGAGCAGTTCTTC.

The gene calls are TRBV12-5 and TRBJ1-1; 7 bases are shared with TRBD1. The CDR3 covers 13 residues. Germline CDR1 and CDR2: LGHNT and FRNRAP. J lost 7 bases, V lost 3 bases, and 5 bases had no gene match. The CDR3 loop is CASGFTGDSEAFF. In DNA, the CDR3 is TGTGCTAGTGGTTTTACGGGGGACAGTGAAGCTTTCTTT.

This rearrangement joins TRBV5-4 to TRBJ1-2; D not certain. The CDR3 runs to 14 residues. Germline assignment: CDR1 SGHNT and CDR2 YYREEE (reference sequence). V was clipped by 3 bases and J by 4 bases, with 13 bases between them. The CDR3 DNA sequence: TGTGCCAGCAGCTCCGGTACGGTCATCTATGGCTACACCTTC. It encodes CASSSGTVIYGYTF.

The chain combines TRBV7-2 with TRBJ1-1; perhaps TRBD1 as D (6 bases). The CDR3 loop spans 17 amino acids. Per the germline V gene, CDR1 is SGHTA and CDR2 is FQGNSA. V was pared by 1 base and J by 0 bases, with 15 bases between. CDR3 loop: CASSLVPTGSMNTEAFF. CDR3 sequence (DNA): TGTGCCAGCAGCTTAGTCCCGACAGGCAGTATGAACACTGAAGCTTTCTTT.

This clone was seen once. Here the CDR3 DNA reads TGTGCCAGTAGTATAGTTGCGCCGCCGGGAAACACCATATATTTT. Its translation is CASSIVAPPGNTIYF. This chain uses TRBV19 with TRBJ1-3; D not certain. Trimming shortened V by 1 base and J by 4 bases, and 11 bases separated the two germline ends. The CDR3 is made up of 15 amino acids. CDR1 and CDR2 (germline): LNHDA, SQIVND (reference sequence).

The chain is built from TRBV9 and TRBJ2-1; possibly TRBD2 for D (5 bases). Trimming took off 3 bases at V and 10 bases at J, with 11 bases between the two ends. CDR1 SGDLS and CDR2 YYNGEE come from the germline V gene. The CDR3 spans 12 residues. CDR3 DNA sequence: TGTGCCAGCAGCGGACTATTTGGCGAGCAGTTCTTC. It codes for CASSGLFGEQFF.

The rearrangement joins TRBV6-5 to TRBJ1-5; D remains unclear. The CDR3 contains 15 residues. V was pared by 7 bases and J by 0 bases, with 13 bases between. CDR1 is MNHEY and CDR2 is SVGAGI in the germline V gene. The CDR3 reads CASKRDSYSNQPQHF. The CDR3 nucleotides read TGTGCCAGCAAACGAGATTCTTATAGCAATCAGCCCCAGCATTTT.

The J gene is TRBJ1-3, the V gene TRBV5-6; 9 bases agree with TRBD1. After removal of 3 bases from V and 2 bases from J, the junction contained 3 bases not matched to a gene. The CDR3 runs 15 residues. The germline gives CDR1 SGHDT, CDR2 YYEEEE. CDR3 in amino acids: CASSWGTGTGNTIYF. The CDR3, as DNA: TGTGCCAGCAGCTGGGGGACAGGGACTGGAAACACCATATATTTT.

The genes are TRBV7-2 and TRBJ1-1; 9 bases agree with TRBD1. The V segment lost 5 bases and the J segment 4 bases; nucleotides outside the gene matches: 8. CDR1 and CDR2 (germline): SGHTA, FQGNSA. This CDR3 has 15 amino acids. CDR3 loop: CASSALGDRATEAFF. DNA of the CDR3: TGTGCCAGCAGCGCTTTGGGGGACAGGGCCACTGAAGCTTTCTTT.

The chain links TRBV28 to TRBJ2-1, with 7 positions matching TRBD2. J was trimmed by 6 bases and V by 7 bases; bases with no gene match: 9. The germline V gene has CDR1 MDHEN and CDR2 SYDVKM. This CDR3 has 14 residues. CDR3 amino acids: CASTRHGGSNEQFF. In nucleotides, the CDR3 is TGTGCCAGCACCAGACACGGGGGGAGCAATGAGCAGTTCTTC. The variable domain in full, completed from reference TRBV28 and TRBJ2-1, reads DVKVTQSSRYLVKRTGEKVFLECVQDMDHENMFWYRQDPGLGLRLIYFSYDVKMKEKGDIPEGYSVSREKKERFSLILESASTNQTSMYLCASTRHGGSNEQFFGPGTRLTVL.

This clone was seen a few times. V gene TRBV2 combines with J gene TRBJ2-5, with 11 bases aligning to TRBD2. This CDR3 is built from 14 residues. The germline CDR1 and CDR2 sequences are SNHLY and FYNNEI. V was pared by 8 bases and J by 2 bases, with 4 bases of the junction left unmatched. For the CDR3, the DNA is TGTGCCAGCGGGGGACTAGCGGAACAAGAGACCCAGTACTTC. The encoded protein is CASGGLAEQETQYF.

The chain links TRBV7-2 to TRBJ2-5; 8 bases fit TRBD2. CDR3 length equals 18 residues. The V and J ends lost 1 base and 1 base, in that order; junction bases with no gene match: 11. The germline CDR1 and CDR2 sequences are SGHTA and FQGNSA. CDR3 amino acids: CASSLEWRGASFQETQYF. The DNA of the CDR3 is TGTGCCAGCAGCTTAGAATGGCGGGGGGCGTCGTTCCAAGAGACCCAGTACTTC.

The chain is built from TRBV9 and TRBJ2-7; the D gene is possibly TRBD1 (6 bases). Germline values: CDR1 SGDLS, CDR2 YYNGEE. This CDR3 contains 13 residues. Trimming left V 0 bases short and J 9 bases short, with 13 bases between. In DNA form, the CDR3 reads TGTGCCAGCAGCGTAGCCAGCCGGGACACGCAGTACTTC. As protein: CASSVASRDTQYF. Variable domain in full (rest from reference TRBV9 and TRBJ2-7): DSGVTQTPKHLITATGQRVTLRCSPRSGDLSVYWYQQSLDQGLQFLIQYYNGEERAKGNILERFSAQQFPDLHSELNLSSLELGDSALYFCASSVASRDTQYFGPGTRLTVT.

This chain joins TRBV29-1 and TRBJ2-2; 13 bases fit TRBD2. Germline values: CDR1 SQVTM, CDR2 ANQGSEA. This CDR3 is 15 amino acids long. V shed 5 bases and J 5 bases; nucleotides not matched to a gene: 5. The CDR3 coding sequence is TGCAGCGTTAGGGGACTAGCGGGATATACCGGGGAGCTGTTTTTT. Protein product: CSVRGLAGYTGELFF.

The gene calls are TRBV5-6 and TRBJ2-5; D possibly corresponds to TRBD2 (5 bases). Trimming removed 4 bases from V and 7 bases from J, with 11 bases in between. Per the germline V gene, CDR1 is SGHDT and CDR2 is YYEEEE. The CDR3 has 12 amino acids. The DNA of the CDR3 is TGTGCCAGCAGCCTGCGGGTAGGGACCCAGTACTTC. Encoded protein: CASSLRVGTQYF.

The chain links TRBV25-1 to TRBJ1-2, with D unresolved. Germline loops: CDR1 MGHDK, CDR2 SYGVNS. The V gene lost 2 bases and the J gene lost 8 bases, with 6 bases spanning the gap. The CDR3 length is 11 residues. CDR3 in amino acids: CASSELEGYTF. CDR3 bases: TGTGCCAGCAGTGAACTAGAGGGCTACACCTTC.

The chain is built from TRBV11-3 and TRBJ1-2; weak D call: TRBD1 (5 bases). Germline assignment: CDR1 SGHNT and CDR2 YENEEA. V gave up 1 base and J gave up 4 bases, with 13 bases separating them. The CDR3 consists of 15 residues. CDR3 nucleotides: TGTGCCAGCAGCTTAGCTGCAGGGAGGATCTATGGCTACACCTTC. Its protein product is CASSLAAGRIYGYTF.

A single count supports this clone. V usage is TRBV4-2 and J usage is TRBJ2-2, with TRBD2 matching 8 bases. Looked up from germline, CDR1 is LGHNA and CDR2 is YNFKEQ. There are 18 residues in the CDR3. Losses at the gene ends were 0 bases for V and 0 bases for J; bases not matched to a gene: 6. This CDR3 reads CASSQESSGSANTGELFF. The CDR3 nucleotides are TGTGCCAGCAGCCAAGAGTCCAGCGGGAGCGCGAACACCGGGGAGCTGTTTTTT.

This sequence joins TRBV6-1 and TRBJ2-7, with unresolved D. The CDR3 is 13 residues long. V lost 6 bases and J lost 0, with 9 bases in between. CDR1 and CDR2 (germline): MNHNS, SASEGT. In DNA, the CDR3 is TGTGCCAGCAGAATGGGCAGCTCCTACGAGCAGTACTTC. It encodes CASRMGSSYEQYF.

The chain's CDR3 is CASRGQGQFSYNEQFF. For the CDR3, the DNA is TGTGCCAGCAGGGGACAGGGGCAATTCTCCTACAATGAGCAGTTCTTC. The chain joins TRBV2 to TRBJ2-1; TRBD1 matches 10 bases. Germline V gives CDR1 SNHLY, CDR2 FYNNEI. The CDR3 is 16 residues long. The J segment lost 0 bases and the V segment lost 6 bases, leaving 5 bases of the junction unmatched.

V is TRBV10-3 and J is TRBJ2-2; 8 bases align to TRBD2. Germline-derived CDR1 and CDR2 are ENHRY and SYGVKD. This CDR3 is built from 19 residues. V lost 0 bases to trimming and J lost 0 bases; unmatched junction nucleotides: 9. The chain's CDR3 is CAISESRRPGLANTGELFF. The CDR3 DNA sequence: TGTGCCATCAGTGAGTCTAGACGACCGGGACTAGCGAACACCGGGGAGCTGTTTTTT.